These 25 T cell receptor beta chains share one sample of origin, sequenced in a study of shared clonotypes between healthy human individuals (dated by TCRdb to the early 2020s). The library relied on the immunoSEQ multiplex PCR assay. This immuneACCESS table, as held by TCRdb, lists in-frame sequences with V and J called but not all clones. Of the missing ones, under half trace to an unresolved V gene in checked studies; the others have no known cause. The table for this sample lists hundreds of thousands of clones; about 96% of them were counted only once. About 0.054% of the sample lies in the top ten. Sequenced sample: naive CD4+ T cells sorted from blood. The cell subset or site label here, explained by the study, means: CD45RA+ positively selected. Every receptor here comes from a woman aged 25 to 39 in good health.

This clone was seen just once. In nucleotides, the CDR3 is TGTGCCAGCACTCGAGACCGTCGGGAGACCCAGTACTTC. The encoded protein is CASTRDRRETQYF. This rearrangement joins TRBV6-5 to TRBJ2-5; D ambiguous. The CDR3 contains 13 residues. Germline V gives CDR1 MNHEY, CDR2 SVGAGI. V was clipped by 7 bases and J by 5 bases, with 14 bases between them.

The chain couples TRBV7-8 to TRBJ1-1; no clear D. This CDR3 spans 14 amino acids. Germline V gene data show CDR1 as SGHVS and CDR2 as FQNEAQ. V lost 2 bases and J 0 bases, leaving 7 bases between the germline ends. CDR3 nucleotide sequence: TGTGCCAGCAGCTTAAGACGGTTGAACACTGAAGCTTTCTTT. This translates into CASSLRRLNTEAFF. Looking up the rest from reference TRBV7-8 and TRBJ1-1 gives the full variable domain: GAGVSQSPRYKVAKRGQDVALRCDPISGHVSLFWYQQALGQGPEFLTYFQNEAQLDKSGLPSDRFFAERPEGSVSTLKIQRTQQEDSAVYLCASSLRRLNTEAFFGQGTRLTVV.

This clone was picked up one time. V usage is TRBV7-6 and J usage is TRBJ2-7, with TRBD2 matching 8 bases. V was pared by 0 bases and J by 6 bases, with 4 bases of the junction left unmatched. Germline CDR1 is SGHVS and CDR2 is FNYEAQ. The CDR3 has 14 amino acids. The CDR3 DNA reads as TGTGCCAGCAGCTTAGCAGCGGGAGTCCCCGAGCAGTACTTC. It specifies CASSLAAGVPEQYF.

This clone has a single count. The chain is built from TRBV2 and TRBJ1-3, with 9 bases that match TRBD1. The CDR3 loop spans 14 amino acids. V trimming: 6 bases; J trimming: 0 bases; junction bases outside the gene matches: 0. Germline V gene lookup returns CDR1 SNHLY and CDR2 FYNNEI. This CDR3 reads CASRGQGSGNTIYF. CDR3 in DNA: TGTGCCAGCAGGGGACAGGGCTCTGGAAACACCATATATTTT.

The CDR3 nucleotides are TGTGCCAGCAGACGGACAGGGGCCCTTAGCACAGATACGCAGTATTTT. Protein sequence: CASRRTGALSTDTQYF. The rearrangement uses TRBV6-6 and TRBJ2-3; the match to TRBD1 covers 9 bases. Per germline, CDR1 MNHNY and CDR2 SVGAGI (reference sequence). CDR3 length equals 16 residues. Trimming took 6 bases from V and 0 from J; bases not matched to a gene: 7.

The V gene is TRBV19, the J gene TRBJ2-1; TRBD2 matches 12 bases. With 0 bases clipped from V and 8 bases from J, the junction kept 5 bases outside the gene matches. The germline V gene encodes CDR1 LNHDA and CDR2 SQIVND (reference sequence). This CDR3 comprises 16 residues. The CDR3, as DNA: TGTGCCAGTAGTATAGAATCGCTAGCGGGAGGGTATGAGCAGTTCTTC. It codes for CASSIESLAGGYEQFF.

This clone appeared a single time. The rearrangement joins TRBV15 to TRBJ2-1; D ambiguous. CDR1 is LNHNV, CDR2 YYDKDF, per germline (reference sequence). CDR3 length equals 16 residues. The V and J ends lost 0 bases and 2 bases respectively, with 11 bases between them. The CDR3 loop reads CATSRDRLPPYNEQFF. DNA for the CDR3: TGTGCCACCAGCAGAGATCGGTTACCGCCCTACAATGAGCAGTTCTTC.

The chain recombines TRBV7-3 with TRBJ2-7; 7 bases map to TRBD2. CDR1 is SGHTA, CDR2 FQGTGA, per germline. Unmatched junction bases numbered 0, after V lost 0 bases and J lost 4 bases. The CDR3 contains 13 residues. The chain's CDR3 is CASSLTGGYEQYF. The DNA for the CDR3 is TGTGCCAGCAGCTTAACGGGGGGGTACGAGCAGTACTTC.

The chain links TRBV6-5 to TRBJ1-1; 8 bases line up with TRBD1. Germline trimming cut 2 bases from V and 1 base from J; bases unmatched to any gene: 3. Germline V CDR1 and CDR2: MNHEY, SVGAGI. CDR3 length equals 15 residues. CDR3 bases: TGTGCCAGCAGTTACCCTGGGACAGGGAACACTGAAGCTTTCTTT. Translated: CASSYPGTGNTEAFF.

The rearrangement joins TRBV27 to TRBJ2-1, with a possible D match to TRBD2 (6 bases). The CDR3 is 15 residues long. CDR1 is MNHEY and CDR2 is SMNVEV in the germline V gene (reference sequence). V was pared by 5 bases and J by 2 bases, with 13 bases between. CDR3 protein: CASSEVAEAYNEQFF. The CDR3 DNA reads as TGTGCCAGCAGTGAAGTAGCGGAAGCCTACAATGAGCAGTTCTTC.

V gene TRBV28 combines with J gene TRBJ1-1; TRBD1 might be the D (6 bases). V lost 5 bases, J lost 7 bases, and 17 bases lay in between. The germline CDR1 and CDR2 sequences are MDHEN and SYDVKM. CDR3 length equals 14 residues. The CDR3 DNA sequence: TGTGCCAGCAGTCCTCCGACAGGACCCCTTGAAGCTTTCTTT. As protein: CASSPPTGPLEAFF.

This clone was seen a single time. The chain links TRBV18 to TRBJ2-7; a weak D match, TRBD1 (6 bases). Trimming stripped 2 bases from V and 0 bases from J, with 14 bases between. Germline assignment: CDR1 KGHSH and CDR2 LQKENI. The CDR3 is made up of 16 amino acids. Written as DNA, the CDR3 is TGTGCCAGCTCACCAAGCCCGGGACATACCTCCTACGAGCAGTACTTC. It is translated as CASSPSPGHTSYEQYF.

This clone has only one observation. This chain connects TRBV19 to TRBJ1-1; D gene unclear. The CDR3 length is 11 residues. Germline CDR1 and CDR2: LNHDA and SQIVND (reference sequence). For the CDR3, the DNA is TGTGAGGTCCCTCTGAACACTGAAGCTTTCTTT. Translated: CEVPLNTEAFF.

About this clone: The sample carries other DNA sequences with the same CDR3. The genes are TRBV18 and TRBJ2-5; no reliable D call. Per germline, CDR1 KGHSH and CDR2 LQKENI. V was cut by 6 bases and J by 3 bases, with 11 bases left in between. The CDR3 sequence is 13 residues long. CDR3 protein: CASSPNREETQYF. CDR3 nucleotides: TGTGCCAGCTCCCCCAACCGGGAAGAGACCCAGTACTTC. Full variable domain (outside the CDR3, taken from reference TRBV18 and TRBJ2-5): NAGVMQNPRHLVRRRGQEARLRCSPMKGHSHVYWYRQLPEEGLKFMVYLQKENIIDESGMPKERFSAEFPKEGPSILRIQQVVRGDSAAYFCASSPNREETQYFGPGTRLLVL.

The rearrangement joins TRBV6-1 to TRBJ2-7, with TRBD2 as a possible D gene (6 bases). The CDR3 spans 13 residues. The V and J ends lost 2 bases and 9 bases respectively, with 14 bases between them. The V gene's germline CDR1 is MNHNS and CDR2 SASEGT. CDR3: CASSEWGVSGQYF. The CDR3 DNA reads TGTGCCAGCAGTGAATGGGGGGTCTCCGGGCAGTACTTC.

The CDR3 DNA reads TGTGCCAGCAGTTTAAGAGGTTCTGAAGCTTTCTTT. Its protein product is CASSLRGSEAFF. The chain is built from TRBV28 and TRBJ1-1; D remains ambiguous. V lost 2 bases to trimming and J lost 6 bases, with 7 bases between them. The CDR3 runs to 12 residues. CDR1 MDHEN and CDR2 SYDVKM come from the germline V gene.

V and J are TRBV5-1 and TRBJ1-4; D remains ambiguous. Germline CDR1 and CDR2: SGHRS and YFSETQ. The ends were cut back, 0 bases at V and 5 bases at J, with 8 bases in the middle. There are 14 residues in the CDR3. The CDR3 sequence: CASSLDSHNEKLFF. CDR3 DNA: TGCGCCAGCAGCTTGGACAGCCACAATGAAAAACTGTTTTTT.

In DNA, the CDR3 is TGTGCCAGCTCACCGGCGGACAGTAACTATGGCTACACCTTC. Amino acids: CASSPADSNYGYTF. The gene calls are TRBV18 and TRBJ1-2; D may be TRBD1 (6 bases). CDR1 is KGHSH and CDR2 is LQKENI in the germline V gene. This CDR3 is 14 amino acids long. V lost 3 bases, J lost 1 base, and 9 bases lay in between. Complete variable domain (other parts from reference TRBV18 and TRBJ1-2): NAGVMQNPRHLVRRRGQEARLRCSPMKGHSHVYWYRQLPEEGLKFMVYLQKENIIDESGMPKERFSAEFPKEGPSILRIQQVVRGDSAAYFCASSPADSNYGYTFGSGTRLTVV.

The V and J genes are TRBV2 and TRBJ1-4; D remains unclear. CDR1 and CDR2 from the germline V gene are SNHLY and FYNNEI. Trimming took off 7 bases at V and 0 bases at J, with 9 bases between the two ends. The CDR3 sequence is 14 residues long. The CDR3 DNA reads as TGTGCCAGCACCCCCCAGCCAACTAATGAAAAACTGTTTTTT. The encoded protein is CASTPQPTNEKLFF.

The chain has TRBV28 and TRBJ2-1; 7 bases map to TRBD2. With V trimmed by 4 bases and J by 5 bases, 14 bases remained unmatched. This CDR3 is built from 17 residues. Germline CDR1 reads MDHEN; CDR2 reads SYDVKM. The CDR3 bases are TGTGCCAGCAGTTCCCTTGGGAGGGGCGAGGTTAACAATGAGCAGTTCTTC. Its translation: CASSSLGRGEVNNEQFF. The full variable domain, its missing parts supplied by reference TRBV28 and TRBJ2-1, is DVKVTQSSRYLVKRTGEKVFLECVQDMDHENMFWYRQDPGLGLRLIYFSYDVKMKEKGDIPEGYSVSREKKERFSLILESASTNQTSMYLCASSSLGRGEVNNEQFFGPGTRLTVL.

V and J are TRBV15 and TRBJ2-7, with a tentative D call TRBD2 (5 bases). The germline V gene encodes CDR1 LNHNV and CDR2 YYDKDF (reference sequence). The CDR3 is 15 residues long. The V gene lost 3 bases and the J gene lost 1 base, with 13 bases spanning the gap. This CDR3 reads CATSRIHTGSYEQYF. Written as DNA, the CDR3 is TGTGCCACCAGCAGGATCCACACGGGATCCTACGAGCAGTACTTC.

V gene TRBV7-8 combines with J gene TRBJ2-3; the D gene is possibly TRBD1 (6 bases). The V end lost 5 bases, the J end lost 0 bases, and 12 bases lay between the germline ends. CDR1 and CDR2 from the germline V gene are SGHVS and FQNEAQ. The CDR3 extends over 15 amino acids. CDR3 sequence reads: CASSRNRDSTDTQYF. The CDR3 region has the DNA TGTGCCAGCAGCCGGAACAGGGATAGCACAGATACGCAGTATTTT.

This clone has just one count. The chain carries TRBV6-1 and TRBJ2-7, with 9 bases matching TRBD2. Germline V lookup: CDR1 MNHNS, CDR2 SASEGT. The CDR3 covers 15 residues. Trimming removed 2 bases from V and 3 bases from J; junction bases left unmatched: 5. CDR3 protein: CASSENSGGFYEQYF. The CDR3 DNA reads TGTGCCAGCAGTGAAAATAGCGGGGGTTTCTACGAGCAGTACTTC.

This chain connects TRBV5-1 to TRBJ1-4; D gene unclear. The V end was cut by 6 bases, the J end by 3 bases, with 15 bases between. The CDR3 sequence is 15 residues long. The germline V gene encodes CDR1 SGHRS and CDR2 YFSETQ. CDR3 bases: TGCGCCAGCACCGTGACGGCATCGGCTAATGAAAAACTGTTTTTT. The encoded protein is CASTVTASANEKLFF.

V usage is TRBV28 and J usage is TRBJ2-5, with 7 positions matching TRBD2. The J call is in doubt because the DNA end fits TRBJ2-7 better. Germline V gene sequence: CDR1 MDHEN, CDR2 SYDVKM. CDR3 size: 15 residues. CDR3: CASSPPGRASYEQYF. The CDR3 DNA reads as TGTGCCAGCAGTCCCCCAGGGAGGGCCTCCTACGAGCAGTACTTC.